This record covers a single T cell receptor (beta chain). This sample was taken from a study of T cell responses to AZD1222 COVID-19 vaccine. Produced via immunoSEQ multiplex PCR; TCRdb's table is partial and in-frame only. The sample records approximately 150,000 clones, about 90% being singletons. The CDR3 covers 15 residues. V was shortened by 5 bases and J by 2 bases, with 16 bases between the two germline ends. CDR1 PRHDT and CDR2 FYEKMQ come from the germline V gene (reference sequence). The receptor was derived from an adult who received the AZD1222 COVID-19 vaccine. The sequences come from peripheral blood, collected 28 days after the second AZD1222 dose. The chain combines TRBV13 with TRBJ2-7; possibly TRBD2 for D (6 bases). The CDR3: CASSRFRGRPYEQYF. The CDR3 DNA reads TGTGCCAGCAGCCGATTTCGAGGGAGGCCCTACGAGCAGTACTTC.